This TCR beta chain was found in a study of CD8 T cells in Susac syndrome. The CDR3 runs 15 residues. Trimming removed 8 bases at V and 1 base at J, with 15 bases between. RNA, at roughly 0.45 to 1 ug, was reverse transcribed with random hexamers. In TCRdb, the immunoSEQ multiplex PCR reads were re-called with MiXCR into one record per CDR3 protein. This sample has just over 300,000 distinct CDR3 sequences, with 92% found just once. This receptor was obtained from a human donor with multiple sclerosis. The chain couples TRBV12-3 or TRBV12-4 to TRBJ2-1; no definite D call. The sequenced material came from CD4+ T cells from PBMCs. For the CDR3, the DNA is TGTGCCAGCCGGAATAAAGACTGGTCCTACAATGAGCAGTTCTTC. This sequence encodes CASRNKDWSYNEQFF.